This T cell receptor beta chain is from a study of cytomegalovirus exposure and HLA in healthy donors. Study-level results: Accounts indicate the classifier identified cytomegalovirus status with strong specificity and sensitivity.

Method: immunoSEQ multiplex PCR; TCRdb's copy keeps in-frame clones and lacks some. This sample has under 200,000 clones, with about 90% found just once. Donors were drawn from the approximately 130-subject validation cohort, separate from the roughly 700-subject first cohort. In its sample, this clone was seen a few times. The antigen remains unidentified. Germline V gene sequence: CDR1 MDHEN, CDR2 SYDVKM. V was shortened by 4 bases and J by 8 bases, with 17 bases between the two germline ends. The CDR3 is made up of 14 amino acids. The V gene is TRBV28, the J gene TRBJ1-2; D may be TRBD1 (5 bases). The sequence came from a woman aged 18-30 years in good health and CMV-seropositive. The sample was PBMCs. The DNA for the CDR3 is TGTGCCAGCAGTTCAGGGCCCCCGTCGGGCGGCTACACCTTC. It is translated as CASSSGPPSGGYTF.